This T cell receptor beta chain was found in a study of T cell responses to AZD1222 COVID-19 vaccine. This CDR3 has 11 residues. V gave up 7 bases and J gave up 2 bases, with 3 bases separating them. Study-level points and caveats: Researchers report vaccine-associated CD4 TCRs spanning spike, with dominance at 160-218 and 743-854. Donors skewed white British and female; clonal diversity was possibly underestimated.

As concerns this clone: Its cognate antigen is unknown.

TCRdb's table, derived via immunoSEQ multiplex PCR, lists solely in-frame clones and lacks some. The repertoire consists of over 150,000 clones, with 85% to 90% occurring once and the leading ten covering under 6.5%. The sample here was peripheral blood, taken on day 0 of AZD1222 vaccination. The receptor comes from an adult in good health. This chain uses TRBV12-3 or TRBV12-4 with TRBJ2-1; D unresolved. As DNA, the CDR3 is TGTGCCAGCAAAACCTACAATGAGCAGTTCTTC. Its protein product is CASKTYNEQFF.